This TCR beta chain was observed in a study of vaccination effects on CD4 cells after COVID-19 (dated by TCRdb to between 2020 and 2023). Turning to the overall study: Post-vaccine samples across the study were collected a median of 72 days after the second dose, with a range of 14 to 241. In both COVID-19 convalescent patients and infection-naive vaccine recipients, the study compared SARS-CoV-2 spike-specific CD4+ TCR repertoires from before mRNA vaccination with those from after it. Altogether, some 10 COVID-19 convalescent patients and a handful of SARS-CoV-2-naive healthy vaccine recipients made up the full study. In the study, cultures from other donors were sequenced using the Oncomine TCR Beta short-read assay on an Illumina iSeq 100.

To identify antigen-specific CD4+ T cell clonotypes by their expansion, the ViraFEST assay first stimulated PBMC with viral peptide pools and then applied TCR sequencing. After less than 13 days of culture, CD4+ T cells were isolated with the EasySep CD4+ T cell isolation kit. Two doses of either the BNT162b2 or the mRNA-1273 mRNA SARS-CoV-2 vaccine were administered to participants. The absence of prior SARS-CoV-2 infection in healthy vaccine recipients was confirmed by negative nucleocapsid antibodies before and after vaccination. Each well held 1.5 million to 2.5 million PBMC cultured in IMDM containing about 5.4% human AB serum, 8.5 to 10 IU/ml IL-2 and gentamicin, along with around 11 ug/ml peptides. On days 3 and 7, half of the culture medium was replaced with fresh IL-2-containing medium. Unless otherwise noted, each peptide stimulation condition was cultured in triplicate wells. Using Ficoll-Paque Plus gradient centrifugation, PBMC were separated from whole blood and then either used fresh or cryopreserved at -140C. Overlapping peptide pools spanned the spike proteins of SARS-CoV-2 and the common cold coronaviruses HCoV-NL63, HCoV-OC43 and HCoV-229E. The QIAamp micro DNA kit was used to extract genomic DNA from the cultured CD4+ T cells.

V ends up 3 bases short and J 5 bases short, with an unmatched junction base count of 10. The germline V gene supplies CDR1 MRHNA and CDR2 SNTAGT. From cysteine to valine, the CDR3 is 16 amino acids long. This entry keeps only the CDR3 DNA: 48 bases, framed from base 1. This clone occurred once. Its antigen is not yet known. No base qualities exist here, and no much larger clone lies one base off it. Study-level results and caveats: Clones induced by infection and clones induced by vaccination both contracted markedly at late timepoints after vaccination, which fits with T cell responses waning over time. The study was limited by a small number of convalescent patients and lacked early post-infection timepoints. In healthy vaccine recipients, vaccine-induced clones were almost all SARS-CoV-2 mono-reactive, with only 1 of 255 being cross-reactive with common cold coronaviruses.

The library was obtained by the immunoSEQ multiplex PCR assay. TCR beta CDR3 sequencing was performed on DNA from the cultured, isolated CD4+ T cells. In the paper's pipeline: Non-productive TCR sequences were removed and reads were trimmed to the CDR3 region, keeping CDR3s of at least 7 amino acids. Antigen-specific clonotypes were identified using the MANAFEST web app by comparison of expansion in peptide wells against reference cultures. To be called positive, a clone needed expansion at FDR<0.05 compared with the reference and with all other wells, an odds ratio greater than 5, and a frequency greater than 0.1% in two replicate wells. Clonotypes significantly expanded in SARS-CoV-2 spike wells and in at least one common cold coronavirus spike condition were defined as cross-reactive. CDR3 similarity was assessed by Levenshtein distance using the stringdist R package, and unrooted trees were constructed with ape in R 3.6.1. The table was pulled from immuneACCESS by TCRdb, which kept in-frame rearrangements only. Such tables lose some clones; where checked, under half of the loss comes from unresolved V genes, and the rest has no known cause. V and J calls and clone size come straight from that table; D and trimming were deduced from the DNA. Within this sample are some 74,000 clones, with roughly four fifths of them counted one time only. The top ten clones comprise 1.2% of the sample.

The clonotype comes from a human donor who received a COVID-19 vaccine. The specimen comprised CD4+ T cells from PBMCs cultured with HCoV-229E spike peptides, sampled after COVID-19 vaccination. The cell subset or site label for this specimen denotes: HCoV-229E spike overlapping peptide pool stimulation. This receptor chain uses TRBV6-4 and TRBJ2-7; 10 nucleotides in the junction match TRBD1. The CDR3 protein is CASSEVGQGVVHEQYV. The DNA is TGTGCCAGCAGTGAGGTCGGACAGGGGGTAGTCCACGAGCAGTACGTC.